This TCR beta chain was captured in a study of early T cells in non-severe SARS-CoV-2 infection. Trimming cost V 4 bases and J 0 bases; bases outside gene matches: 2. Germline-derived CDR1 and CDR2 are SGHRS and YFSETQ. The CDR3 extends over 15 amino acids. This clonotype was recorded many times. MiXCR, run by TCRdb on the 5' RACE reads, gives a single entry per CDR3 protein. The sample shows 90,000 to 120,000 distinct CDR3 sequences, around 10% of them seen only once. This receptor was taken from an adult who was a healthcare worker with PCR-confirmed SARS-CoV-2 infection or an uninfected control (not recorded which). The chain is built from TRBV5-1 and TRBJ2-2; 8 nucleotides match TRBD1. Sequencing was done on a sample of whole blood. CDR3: CASSPDRANTGELFF. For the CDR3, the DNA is TGCGCCAGCAGCCCGGACAGGGCGAACACCGGGGAGCTGTTTTTT.